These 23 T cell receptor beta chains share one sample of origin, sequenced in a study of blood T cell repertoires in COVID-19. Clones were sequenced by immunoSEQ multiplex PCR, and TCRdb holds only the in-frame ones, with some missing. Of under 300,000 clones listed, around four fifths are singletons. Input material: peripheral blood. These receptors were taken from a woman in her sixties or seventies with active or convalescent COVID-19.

This chain's CDR3 is CASSSTPGTDYGYTF. The DNA of the CDR3 is TGCGCCAGCAGCTCAACGCCCGGGACAGACTATGGCTACACCTTC. This sequence joins TRBV5-1 and TRBJ1-2; TRBD1 matches at 7 bases. V lost 3 bases and J lost 3; bases outside the gene matches: 8. This CDR3 region has 15 residues. Germline V lookup: CDR1 SGHRS, CDR2 YFSETQ.

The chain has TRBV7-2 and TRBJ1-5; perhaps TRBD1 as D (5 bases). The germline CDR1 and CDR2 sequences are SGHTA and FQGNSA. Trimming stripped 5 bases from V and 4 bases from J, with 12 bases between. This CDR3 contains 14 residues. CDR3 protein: CASSPDSRNQPQHF. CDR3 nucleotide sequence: TGTGCCAGCAGCCCCGACAGCCGGAATCAGCCCCAGCATTTT.

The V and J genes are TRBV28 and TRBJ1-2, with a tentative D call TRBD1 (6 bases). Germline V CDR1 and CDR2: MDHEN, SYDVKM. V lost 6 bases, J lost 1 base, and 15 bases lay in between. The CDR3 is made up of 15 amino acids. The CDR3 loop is CASSLPGHHNYGYTF. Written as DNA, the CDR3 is TGTGCCAGCAGCCTCCCGGGACACCATAACTATGGCTACACCTTC.

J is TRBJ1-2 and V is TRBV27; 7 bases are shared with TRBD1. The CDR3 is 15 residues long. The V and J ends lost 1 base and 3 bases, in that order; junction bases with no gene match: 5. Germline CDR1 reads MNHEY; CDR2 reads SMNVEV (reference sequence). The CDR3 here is CASSLYRGGDYGYTF. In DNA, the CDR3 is TGTGCCAGCAGTTTATACAGGGGCGGCGACTATGGCTACACCTTC.

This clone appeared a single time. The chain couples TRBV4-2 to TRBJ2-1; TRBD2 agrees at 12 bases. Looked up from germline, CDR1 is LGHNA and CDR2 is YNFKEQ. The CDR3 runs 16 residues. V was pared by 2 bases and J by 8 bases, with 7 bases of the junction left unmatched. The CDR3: CASSQLTSGRGDEQFF. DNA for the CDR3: TGTGCCAGCAGCCAATTGACTAGCGGGAGAGGAGATGAGCAGTTCTTC.

CDR3 nucleotides: TGTGCCAGCAGCCGAGCGGGGGCCACTGAAGCTTTCTTT. Translating gives CASSRAGATEAFF. The J gene is TRBJ1-1, the V gene TRBV11-2; a possible D gene is TRBD1 (6 bases). The CDR3 loop spans 13 amino acids. V lost 5 bases, J lost 4 bases, and 11 bases lay in between. CDR1 SGHAT and CDR2 FQNNGV come from the germline V gene.

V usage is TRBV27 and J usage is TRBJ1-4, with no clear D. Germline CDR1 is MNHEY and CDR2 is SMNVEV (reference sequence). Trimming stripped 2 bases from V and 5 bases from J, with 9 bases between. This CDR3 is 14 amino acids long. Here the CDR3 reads CASSLIQKNEKLFF. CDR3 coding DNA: TGTGCCAGCAGTTTAATACAGAAGAATGAAAAACTGTTTTTT.

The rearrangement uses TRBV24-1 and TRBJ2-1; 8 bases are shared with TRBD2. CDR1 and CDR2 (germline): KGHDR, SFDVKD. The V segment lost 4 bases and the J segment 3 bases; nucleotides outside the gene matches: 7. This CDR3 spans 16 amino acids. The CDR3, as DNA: TGTGCCACCAGTGACCTTAGCGGGGTCAACTACAATGAGCAGTTCTTC. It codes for CATSDLSGVNYNEQFF.

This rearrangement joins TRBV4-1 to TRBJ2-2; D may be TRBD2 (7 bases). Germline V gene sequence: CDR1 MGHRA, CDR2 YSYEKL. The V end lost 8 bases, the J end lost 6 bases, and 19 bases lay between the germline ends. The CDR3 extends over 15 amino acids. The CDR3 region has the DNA TGCGCCAGCCGGATCAGGGACGGGGGGCCCGGGGAGCTGTTTTTT. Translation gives CASRIRDGGPGELFF.

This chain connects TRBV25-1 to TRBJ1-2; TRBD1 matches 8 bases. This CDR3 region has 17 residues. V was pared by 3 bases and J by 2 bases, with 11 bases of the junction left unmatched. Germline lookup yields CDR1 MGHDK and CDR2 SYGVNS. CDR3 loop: CASSDYGGQGRNYGYTF. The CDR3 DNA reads TGTGCCAGCAGTGATTATGGCGGACAGGGTAGGAACTATGGCTACACCTTC.

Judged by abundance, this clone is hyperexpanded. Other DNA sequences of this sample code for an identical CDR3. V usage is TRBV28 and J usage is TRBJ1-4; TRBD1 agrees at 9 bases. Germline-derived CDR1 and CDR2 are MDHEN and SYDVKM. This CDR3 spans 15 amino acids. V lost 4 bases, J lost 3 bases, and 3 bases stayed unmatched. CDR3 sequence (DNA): TGTGCCAGCAGTTCCGGGACAGGGCCTAATGAAAAACTGTTTTTT. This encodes CASSSGTGPNEKLFF.

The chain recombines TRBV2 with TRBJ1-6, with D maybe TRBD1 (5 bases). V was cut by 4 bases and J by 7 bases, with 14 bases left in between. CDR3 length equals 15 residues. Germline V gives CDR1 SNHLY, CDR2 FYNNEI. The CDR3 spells CASSGSDGQNSPLHF. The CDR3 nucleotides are TGTGCCAGCAGTGGTTCGGACGGACAAAATTCACCCCTCCACTTT.

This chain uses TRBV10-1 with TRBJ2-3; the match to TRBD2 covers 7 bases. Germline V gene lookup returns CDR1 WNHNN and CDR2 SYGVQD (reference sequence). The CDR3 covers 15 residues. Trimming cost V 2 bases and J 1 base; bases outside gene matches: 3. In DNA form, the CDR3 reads TGCGCCAGCAGTGAGGCGGGGGTTCGCACAGATACGCAGTATTTT. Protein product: CASSEAGVRTDTQYF.

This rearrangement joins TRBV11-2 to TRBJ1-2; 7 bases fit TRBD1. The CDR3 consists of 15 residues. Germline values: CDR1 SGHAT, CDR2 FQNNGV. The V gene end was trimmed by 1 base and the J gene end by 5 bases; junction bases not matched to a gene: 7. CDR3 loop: CASSLGDAGGYGYTF. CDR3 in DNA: TGTGCCAGCAGCTTAGGTGACGCAGGGGGATATGGCTACACCTTC.

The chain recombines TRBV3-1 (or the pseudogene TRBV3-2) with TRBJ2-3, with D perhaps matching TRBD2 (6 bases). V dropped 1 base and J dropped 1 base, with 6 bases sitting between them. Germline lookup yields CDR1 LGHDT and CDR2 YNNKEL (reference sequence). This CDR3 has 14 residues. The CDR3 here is CASSQGEGTDTQYF. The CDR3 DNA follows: TGTGCCAGCAGCCAAGGGGAGGGCACAGATACGCAGTATTTT.

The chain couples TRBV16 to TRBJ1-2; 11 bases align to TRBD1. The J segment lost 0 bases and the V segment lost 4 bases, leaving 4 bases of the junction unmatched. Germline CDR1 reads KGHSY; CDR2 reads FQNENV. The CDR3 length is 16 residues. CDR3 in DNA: TGTGCCAGCAGCCCCGAGGGACAGGGGGCTAACTATGGCTACACCTTC. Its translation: CASSPEGQGANYGYTF.

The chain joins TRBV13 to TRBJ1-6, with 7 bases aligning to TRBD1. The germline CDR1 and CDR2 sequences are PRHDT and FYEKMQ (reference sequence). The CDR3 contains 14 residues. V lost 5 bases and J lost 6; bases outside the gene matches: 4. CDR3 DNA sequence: TGTGCCAGCAGCACGCGGGACAGTAATTCACCCCTCCACTTT. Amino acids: CASSTRDSNSPLHF.

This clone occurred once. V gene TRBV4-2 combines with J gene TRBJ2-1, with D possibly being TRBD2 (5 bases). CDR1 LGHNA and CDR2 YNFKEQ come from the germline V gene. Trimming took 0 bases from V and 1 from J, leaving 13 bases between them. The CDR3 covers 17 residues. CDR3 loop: CASSQDLASSSYNEQFF. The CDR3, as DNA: TGTGCCAGCAGCCAAGACCTAGCTAGTAGTTCCTACAATGAGCAGTTCTTC.

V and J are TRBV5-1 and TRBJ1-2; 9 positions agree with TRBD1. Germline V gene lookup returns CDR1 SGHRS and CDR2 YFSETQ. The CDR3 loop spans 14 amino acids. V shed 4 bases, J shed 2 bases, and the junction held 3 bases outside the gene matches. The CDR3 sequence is CASSGGTGNYGYTF. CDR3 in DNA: TGCGCCAGCAGCGGAGGGACAGGGAACTATGGCTACACCTTC. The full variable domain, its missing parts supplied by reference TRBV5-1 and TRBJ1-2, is KAGVTQTPRYLIKTRGQQVTLSCSPISGHRSVSWYQQTPGQGLQFLFEYFSETQRNKGNFPGRFSGRQFSNSRSEMNVSTLELGDSALYLCASSGGTGNYGYTFGSGTRLTVV.

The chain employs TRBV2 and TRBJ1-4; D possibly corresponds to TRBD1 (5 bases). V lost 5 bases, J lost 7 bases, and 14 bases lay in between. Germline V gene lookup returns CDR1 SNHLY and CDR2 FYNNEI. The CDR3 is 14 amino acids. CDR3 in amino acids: CASSFLGVAEKLFF. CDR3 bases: TGTGCCAGCAGTTTCCTAGGGGTTGCTGAAAAACTGTTTTTT. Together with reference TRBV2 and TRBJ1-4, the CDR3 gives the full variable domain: EPEVTQTPSHQVTQMGQEVILRCVPISNHLYFYWYRQILGQKVEFLVSFYNNEISEKSEIFDDQFSVERPDGSNFTLKIRSTKLEDSAMYFCASSFLGVAEKLFFGSGTQLSVL.

The CDR3 bases are TGTGCCTGGTCAGGGGGCAGGGGTTTCTCGGAAAAACTGTTTTTT. Amino acid sequence: CAWSGGRGFSEKLFF. The chain links TRBV30 to TRBJ1-4; the match to TRBD1 covers 8 bases. CDR3 length equals 15 residues. CDR1 and CDR2 from the germline V gene are GTSNPN and SVGIG (reference sequence). Trimming cost V 5 bases and J 8 bases; bases outside gene matches: 13.

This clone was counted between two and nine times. The CDR3 region has the DNA TGTGCCAGCACCCCGGGACTATCCACCGGGGAGCTGTTTTTT. Translation gives CASTPGLSTGELFF. V gene TRBV11-3 combines with J gene TRBJ2-2; 7 nucleotides agree with TRBD2. CDR3 length: 14 residues. V dropped 7 bases and J dropped 4; count of bases not matched to a gene: 6. Looked up from germline, CDR1 is SGHNT and CDR2 is YENEEA.

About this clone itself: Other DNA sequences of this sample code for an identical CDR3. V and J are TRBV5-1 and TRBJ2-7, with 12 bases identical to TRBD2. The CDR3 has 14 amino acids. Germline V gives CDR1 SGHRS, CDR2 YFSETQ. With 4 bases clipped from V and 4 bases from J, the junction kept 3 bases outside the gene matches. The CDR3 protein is CASSLGTSGYEQYF. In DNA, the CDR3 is TGCGCCAGCAGCCTAGGGACTAGCGGGTACGAGCAGTACTTC.